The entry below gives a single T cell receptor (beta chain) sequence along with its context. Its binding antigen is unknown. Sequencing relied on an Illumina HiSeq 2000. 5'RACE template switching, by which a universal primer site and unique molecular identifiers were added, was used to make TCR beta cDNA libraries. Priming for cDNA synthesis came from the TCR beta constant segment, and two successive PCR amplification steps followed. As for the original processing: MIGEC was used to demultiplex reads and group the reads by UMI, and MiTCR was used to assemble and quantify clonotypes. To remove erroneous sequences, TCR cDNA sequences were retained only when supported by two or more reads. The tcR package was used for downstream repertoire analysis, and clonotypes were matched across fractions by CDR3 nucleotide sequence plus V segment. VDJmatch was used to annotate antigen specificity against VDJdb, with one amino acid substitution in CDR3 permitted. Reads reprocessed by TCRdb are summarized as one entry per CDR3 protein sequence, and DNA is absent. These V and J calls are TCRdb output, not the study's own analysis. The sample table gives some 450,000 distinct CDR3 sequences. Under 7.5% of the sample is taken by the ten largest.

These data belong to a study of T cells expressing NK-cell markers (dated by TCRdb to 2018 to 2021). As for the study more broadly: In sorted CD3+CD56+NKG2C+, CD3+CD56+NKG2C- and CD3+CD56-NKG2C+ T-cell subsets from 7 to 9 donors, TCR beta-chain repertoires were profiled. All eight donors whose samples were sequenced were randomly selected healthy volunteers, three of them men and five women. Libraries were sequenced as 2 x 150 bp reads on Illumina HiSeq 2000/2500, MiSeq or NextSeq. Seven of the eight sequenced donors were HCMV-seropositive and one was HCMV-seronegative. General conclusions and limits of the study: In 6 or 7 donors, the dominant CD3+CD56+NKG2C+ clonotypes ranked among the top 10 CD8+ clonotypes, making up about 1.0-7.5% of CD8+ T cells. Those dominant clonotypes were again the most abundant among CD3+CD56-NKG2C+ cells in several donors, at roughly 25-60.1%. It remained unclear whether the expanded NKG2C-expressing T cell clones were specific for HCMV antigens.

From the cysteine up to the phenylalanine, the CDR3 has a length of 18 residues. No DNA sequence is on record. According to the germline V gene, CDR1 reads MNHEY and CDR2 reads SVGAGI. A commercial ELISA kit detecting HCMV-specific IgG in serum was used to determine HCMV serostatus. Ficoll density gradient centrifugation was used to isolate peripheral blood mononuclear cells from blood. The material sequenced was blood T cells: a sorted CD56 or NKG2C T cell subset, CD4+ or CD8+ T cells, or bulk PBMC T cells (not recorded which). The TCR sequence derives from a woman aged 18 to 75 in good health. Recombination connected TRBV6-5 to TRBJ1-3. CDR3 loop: CASSYSGFWAQAGNTIYF.